The T cell receptor (beta chain) under discussion was sequenced for a study of T cell changes during pregnancy in multiple sclerosis. Profiling relied on immunoSEQ multiplex PCR, and the TCRdb table lists in-frame clones only, not all of them. The sample includes roughly 45,000 clones, 88% of them seen just once. The V gene lost 1 base and the J gene lost 0 bases, with 9 bases spanning the gap. Germline-derived CDR1 and CDR2 are MNHEY and SMNVEV (reference sequence). The CDR3 length is 16 residues. Specimen: CD4+ T cells from peripheral blood mononuclear cells, collected in the second trimester of pregnancy. J is TRBJ2-2 and V is TRBV27, with D possibly TRBD1 on 6 matching bases. This TCR came from a female donor with multiple sclerosis, enrolled in a pregnancy study. CDR3 DNA: TGTGCCAGCAGTTTATTATCAGGGGCGAACACCGGGGAGCTGTTTTTT. Encoded protein: CASSLLSGANTGELFF.